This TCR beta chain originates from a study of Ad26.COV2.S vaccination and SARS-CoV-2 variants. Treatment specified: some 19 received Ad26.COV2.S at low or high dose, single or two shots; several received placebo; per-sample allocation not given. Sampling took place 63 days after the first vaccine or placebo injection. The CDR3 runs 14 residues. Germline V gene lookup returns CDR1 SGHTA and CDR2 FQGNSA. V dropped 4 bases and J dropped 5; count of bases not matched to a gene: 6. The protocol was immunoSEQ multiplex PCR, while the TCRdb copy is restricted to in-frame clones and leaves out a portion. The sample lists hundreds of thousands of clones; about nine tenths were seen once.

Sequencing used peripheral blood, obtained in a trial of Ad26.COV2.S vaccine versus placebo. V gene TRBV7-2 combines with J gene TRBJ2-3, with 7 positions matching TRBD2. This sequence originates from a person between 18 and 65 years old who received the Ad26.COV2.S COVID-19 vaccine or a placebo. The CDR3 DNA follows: TGTGCCAGCAGCTCCCTCACTAGCGTAGATACGCAGTATTTT. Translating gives CASSSLTSVDTQYF. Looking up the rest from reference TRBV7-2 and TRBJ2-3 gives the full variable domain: GAGVSQSPSNKVTEKGKDVELRCDPISGHTALYWYRQSLGQGLEFLIYFQGNSAPDKSGLPSDRFSAERTGGSVSTLTIQRTQQEDSAVYLCASSSLTSVDTQYFGPGTRLTVL.